Following are 19 T cell receptor beta chains from one sample sequenced in a study of T cell repertoires in cytomegalovirus infection. Via MiXCR, TCRdb re-called the reads, giving one row per CDR3 protein. The sample consists of hundreds of thousands of distinct CDR3 sequences, around 6.4% of them appearing once. Input material: PBMCs. Receptors originate from a human donor in good health (CMV status not recorded). Some clones in this sample may be carry-over from other donors' samples.

This clonotype was detected many times. The chain has TRBV28 and TRBJ1-2; D not certain. Germline V lookup: CDR1 MDHEN, CDR2 SYDVKM. Trimming took off 5 bases at V and 6 bases at J, with 4 bases between the two ends. The CDR3 runs to 10 residues. CDR3 in amino acids: CASSDDGYTF. CDR3 bases: TGTGCCAGCAGTGACGATGGCTACACCTTC.

This clonotype was seen many times. The J gene is TRBJ2-7, the V gene TRBV4-3; 7 bases map to TRBD2. There are 15 residues in the CDR3. The V gene end was trimmed by 1 base and the J gene end by 4 bases; junction bases not matched to a gene: 7. Germline V gives CDR1 LGHNA, CDR2 YSLEER. The DNA for the CDR3 is TGCGCCAGCAGCCAAGGGGGCTGGGGAGGGTACGAGCAGTACTTC. Translated, it gives CASSQGGWGGYEQYF.

This clonotype was observed a handful of times. The chain couples TRBV10-1 to TRBJ1-1, with D possibly TRBD1 on 6 matching bases. V gave up 6 bases and J gave up 3 bases, with 26 bases separating them. The CDR3 covers 18 residues. The germline V gene has CDR1 WNHNN and CDR2 SYGVQD (reference sequence). Here the CDR3 DNA reads TGCGCCAGCAGACCCCCCGGGGGGGCCTACTTTGAGGACACTGAAGCTTTCTTT. This encodes CASRPPGGAYFEDTEAFF.

This clonotype came up many times. This chain joins TRBV3-1 and TRBJ2-6, with D hard to call. The CDR3 is 13 residues long. The germline V gene has CDR1 LGHDT and CDR2 YNNKEL (reference sequence). Trimming took 1 base from V and 4 from J, leaving 2 bases between them. CDR3: CASSQGGANVLTF. Written as DNA, the CDR3 is TGTGCCAGCAGCCAAGGAGGGGCCAACGTCCTGACTTTC.

The J gene is TRBJ2-3, the V gene TRBV5-1; D gene uncertain. Germline V gene sequence: CDR1 SGHRS, CDR2 YFSETQ. The CDR3 is 14 amino acids. Trimming pared 0 bases from V and 2 bases from J, leaving 7 bases between. CDR3 in DNA: TGCGCCAGCAGCTTGGACGGCAACACAGATACGCAGTATTTT. Encoded protein: CASSLDGNTDTQYF.

This clonotype was observed at least ten times. This chain connects TRBV20-1 to TRBJ1-1; a possible D gene is TRBD1 (5 bases). With 0 bases removed from V and 1 base from J, the gap between germline ends came to 6 bases. The CDR3 has 13 residues. Germline V gene sequence: CDR1 DFQATT, CDR2 SNEGSKA (reference sequence). The CDR3 loop is CSARDTGNTEAFF. The CDR3 coding sequence is TGCAGTGCTAGAGACACAGGGAACACTGAAGCTTTCTTT.

CDR3 in DNA: TGTGCCAGCAGCGTGGAAGGGGGTTCAGCTCAGCCCCAGCATTTT. Protein product: CASSVEGGSAQPQHF. This chain joins TRBV9 and TRBJ1-5; perhaps TRBD1 as D (6 bases). The germline gives CDR1 SGDLS, CDR2 YYNGEE. This CDR3 region has 15 residues. Between the trimmed V and J ends, which lost 2 bases and 6 bases, there was a span of 15 bases.

This chain links TRBV19 with TRBJ1-5; 9 nucleotides match TRBD1. The germline V gene encodes CDR1 LNHDA and CDR2 SQIVND (reference sequence). J lost 3 bases, V lost 9 bases, and 6 bases had no gene match. The CDR3 covers 14 residues. CDR3 protein: CASDRGVNNQPQHF. The CDR3 DNA is TGTGCCAGCGACAGGGGGGTAAACAATCAGCCCCAGCATTTT.

This clonotype was observed at least ten times. This chain joins TRBV19 and TRBJ2-7, with D perhaps matching TRBD1 (6 bases). The length of the CDR3 is 14 residues. Germline V gene sequence: CDR1 LNHDA, CDR2 SQIVND (reference sequence). Trimming removed 5 bases from V and 3 bases from J, with 14 bases in between. CDR3 loop: CASSALQGVYEQYF. CDR3 DNA: TGTGCCAGTAGTGCACTACAGGGAGTCTACGAGCAGTACTTC.

The chain uses TRBV14 and TRBJ2-5; D perhaps matches TRBD1 (6 bases). The V gene lost 1 base and the J gene lost 3 bases, with 9 bases spanning the gap. Germline CDR1 reads SGHDN; CDR2 reads FVKESK. This CDR3 is built from 14 residues. CDR3 DNA: TGTGCCAGCAGCCAAGTTAGACAGGAAGAGACCCAGTACTTC. It specifies CASSQVRQEETQYF.

This clonotype turned up a few times. This chain joins TRBV20-1 and TRBJ2-2; 12 bases agree with TRBD2. The germline gives CDR1 DFQATT, CDR2 SNEGSKA (reference sequence). The V segment lost 6 bases and the J segment 9 bases; nucleotides outside the gene matches: 14. The CDR3 loop spans 16 amino acids. The CDR3 nucleotides are TGCAGTGCCCAGCTTCCTAGCGGGGGGGCCCCCCGGGAGCTGTTTTTT. Translated, it gives CSAQLPSGGAPRELFF.

This clonotype was recorded a few times. The chain couples TRBV12-3 or TRBV12-4 to TRBJ2-7, with D perhaps matching TRBD1 (6 bases). V lost 5 bases and J lost 7, with 18 bases in between. This CDR3 is built from 14 residues. DNA of the CDR3: TGTGCCAGCAGTCCCCTAGTTGAGGGGGAAGAGCAGTACTTC. This gives the protein CASSPLVEGEEQYF.

There are many counts of this clonotype. This chain connects TRBV20-1 to TRBJ1-5; TRBD1 aligns across 7 bases. Germline values: CDR1 DFQATT, CDR2 SNEGSKA (reference sequence). The CDR3 has 14 residues. V lost 2 bases, J lost 7 bases, and 8 bases stayed unmatched. CDR3 residues: CSARNGGGWQPQHF. The CDR3 nucleotides read TGCAGTGCTAGAAACGGAGGGGGCTGGCAGCCCCAGCATTTT.

V gene TRBV11-2 combines with J gene TRBJ1-2, with a tentative D call TRBD1 (6 bases). Germline loops: CDR1 SGHAT, CDR2 FQNNGV. V gave up 3 bases and J gave up 0 bases, with 11 bases separating them. The CDR3 consists of 15 residues. CDR3 sequence: CASSFRQAPNYGYTF. The CDR3 region has the DNA TGTGCCAGCAGCTTCCGACAGGCGCCTAACTATGGCTACACCTTC. Complete variable domain (other parts from reference TRBV11-2 and TRBJ1-2): EAGVAQSPRYKIIEKRQSVAFWCNPISGHATLYWYQQILGQGPKLLIQFQNNGVVDDSQLPKDRFSAERLKGVDSTLKIQPAKLEDSAVYLCASSFRQAPNYGYTFGSGTRLTVV.

This clonotype has a count of ten or more. J is TRBJ2-1 and V is TRBV5-1; D remains unclear. V was cut by 4 bases and J by 6 bases, with 11 bases left in between. The CDR3 is 13 amino acids. CDR1 SGHRS and CDR2 YFSETQ come from the germline V gene. CDR3 amino acids: CASSLNRSNEQFF. The DNA for the CDR3 is TGCGCCAGCAGCCTTAACCGTAGCAATGAGCAGTTCTTC. Complete variable domain (other parts from reference TRBV5-1 and TRBJ2-1): KAGVTQTPRYLIKTRGQQVTLSCSPISGHRSVSWYQQTPGQGLQFLFEYFSETQRNKGNFPGRFSGRQFSNSRSEMNVSTLELGDSALYLCASSLNRSNEQFFGPGTRLTVL.

This clonotype was recorded many times. The chain employs TRBV20-1 and TRBJ1-2; the D is unclear. V lost 4 bases to trimming and J lost 6 bases, with 15 bases between them. Germline lookup yields CDR1 DFQATT and CDR2 SNEGSKA (reference sequence). CDR3 length equals 13 residues. CDR3 sequence (DNA): TGCAGTGCTACCCAGGAGCCCGGCCATGGCTACACCTTC. Encoded protein: CSATQEPGHGYTF.

This clonotype was seen ten or more times. The chain joins TRBV7-9 to TRBJ1-4; 9 nucleotides match TRBD1. J lost 8 bases, V lost 1 base, and 5 bases had no gene match. Germline V gene sequence: CDR1 SEHNR, CDR2 FQNEAQ (reference sequence). The CDR3 extends over 15 amino acids. CDR3 loop: CASSLEGQGAEKLFF. The CDR3 region has the DNA TGTGCCAGCAGCTTAGAGGGACAGGGCGCAGAAAAACTGTTTTTT.

This clonotype was seen repeatedly, ten times or more. V is TRBV5-1 and J is TRBJ2-7; D is perhaps TRBD1 (6 bases). Trimming cost V 0 bases and J 6 bases, with 13 bases left between them. This CDR3 has 14 residues. The germline V gene encodes CDR1 SGHRS and CDR2 YFSETQ. CDR3 sequence (DNA): TGCGCCAGCAGCTTGGAGTCTGAGGGGGTCGAGCAGTACTTC. Residues: CASSLESEGVEQYF.

This clonotype was seen ten or more times. The chain employs TRBV7-9 and TRBJ1-2, with a tentative D call TRBD1 (6 bases). This CDR3 spans 15 amino acids. The germline gives CDR1 SEHNR, CDR2 FQNEAQ (reference sequence). V was cut by 4 bases and J by 6 bases, with 18 bases left in between. In nucleotides, the CDR3 is TGTGCCAGCAGCTCAGTGGGGGGCGCGGCGAATGGCTACACCTTC. This codes for CASSSVGGAANGYTF.